In its sample, the clone carrying this TCR beta chain was seen once. This sample was taken from a study of blood T cells in healthy people across ages. Trimming stripped 6 bases from V and 9 bases from J, with 18 bases between. The CDR3 covers 13 residues. Germline V gene lookup returns CDR1 DFQATT and CDR2 SNEGSKA (reference sequence). Combining a sample-barcoded 5' primer with a J-beta primer mix, a second PCR ran for 7 to 11 cycles. TCRdb redid the calling of the 5' RACE reads with MiXCR, one entry per CDR3 protein. Seen here are about 1.5 million distinct CDR3 sequences, roughly two fifths observed once, and the top ten hold 4%.

The chain recombines TRBV20-1 with TRBJ1-5, with a possible D match to TRBD1 (5 bases). The sequencing sample was made of blood. This receptor was taken from a woman under 30 in good health. The CDR3 DNA reads as TGCAGTGCGCCGGTGCAGGGTCGCGGGCCCCAGCATTTT. Amino acids: CSAPVQGRGPQHF.